This TCR beta chain was recorded in a study of blood T cell repertoires in COVID-19. Whole-study context: The origin of the acute and convalescent COVID-19 samples was the United States, Italy and Spain.

TCRdb keeps only in-frame clones here, not all; method: immunoSEQ multiplex PCR. This sample has more than 50,000 clones, with 65% to 90% found just once. Looked up from germline, CDR1 is KGHSH and CDR2 is LQKENI. Trimming took 4 bases from V and 4 from J, leaving 13 bases between them. The CDR3 contains 15 residues. The clonotype comes from a human donor in a cohort sampled during active COVID-19. Sequencing was carried out using peripheral blood. The V call is TRBV18, the J call TRBJ2-2; possible D gene TRBD1, 5 bases. CDR3 sequence reads: CASSLREGATGELFF. CDR3 DNA: TGTGCCAGCTCACTAAGGGAAGGGGCCACCGGGGAGCTGTTTTTT.